This entry features one T cell receptor beta chain sequence. Cohort placement rested on clinical history that participants reported themselves. In the study's own analysis: Estimation of nucleated cell counts was performed using reference gene primer amplification. Using immunoSEQ multiplex PCR, the repertoire was profiled, and TCRdb retains in-frame clones only, with some absent. The V and J calls and clone size come from that table; D and trimming were worked out from the DNA. The sample records around 200,000 clones, 75% to 90% being singletons. The sample originates from a study of blood T cell repertoires in COVID-19. Trimming removed 6 bases from V and 1 base from J, with 8 bases in between. The length of the CDR3 is 14 residues. Germline loops: CDR1 KGHDR, CDR2 SFDVKD.

The source material was PBMCs or T cells enriched from blood (not recorded which). This clonotype originated in a man aged 40-50 years who had recovered from COVID-19. This chain links TRBV24-1 with TRBJ2-2; D is perhaps TRBD1 (6 bases). CDR3 sequence reads: CATSRTENTGELFF. The CDR3 nucleotides are TGTGCCACCAGTAGGACAGAGAACACCGGGGAGCTGTTTTTT.